This is a list of T cell receptor beta chains from one sample in a study of response to subunit inactivated influenza vaccine. One entry per CDR3 protein results from TCRdb running MiXCR on the RT-PCR reads. The data hold hundreds of thousands of distinct CDR3 sequences, with less than 20% observed a single time. The sample was PBMCs from blood, taken around 5 days after vaccination. These receptor sequences come from a man aged 50-60 years who received an inactivated influenza vaccine. Each CDR3 is given with its conserved first and last residue.

V gene: TRBV15
J gene: TRBJ2-7
CDR3 protein: CATSRGPGLADYEQYF

V gene: TRBV27
J gene: TRBJ2-1
CDR3 protein: CASSLFIPTGTNYNEQFF

V gene: TRBV4-1
J gene: TRBJ2-3
CDR3 protein: CASSQDAQGPTDTQYF

V gene: TRBV2
J gene: TRBJ1-1
CDR3 protein: CASSRTSMDTEAFF

V gene: TRBV20-1
J gene: TRBJ1-1
CDR3 protein: CSARSTGMNTEAFF

V gene: TRBV7-3
J gene: TRBJ2-4
CDR3 protein: CASSAGTSVDIQYF

V gene: TRBV7-2
J gene: TRBJ1-4
CDR3 protein: CASSLAGRANEKLFF

V gene: TRBV12-3/TRBV12-4
J gene: TRBJ2-5
CDR3 protein: CASSSPPNIETQYF

V gene: TRBV2
J gene: TRBJ2-2
CDR3 protein: CALSPALFSQDTGELFF

V gene: TRBV29-1
J gene: TRBJ2-7
CDR3 protein: CSVQDTLSYEQYF

V gene: TRBV10-3
J gene: TRBJ2-2
CDR3 protein: CAISLGQGWVTGELFF

V gene: TRBV19
J gene: TRBJ2-3
CDR3 protein: CASTTGLRIDTQYF

V gene: TRBV5-1
J gene: TRBJ2-7
CDR3 protein: CASSLVPGEAYEQYF

V gene: TRBV20-1
J gene: TRBJ2-2
CDR3 protein: CSALPRGGRYTGELFF

V gene: TRBV2
J gene: TRBJ2-2
CDR3 protein: CASSEWEGANTGELFF

V gene: TRBV20-1
J gene: TRBJ1-1
CDR3 protein: CSARAQNTEAFF

V gene: TRBV7-9
J gene: TRBJ1-2
CDR3 protein: CAGTGQLYGYTF

V gene: TRBV29-1
J gene: TRBJ2-2
CDR3 protein: CSVGGLITGELFF

V gene: TRBV20-1
J gene: TRBJ2-5
CDR3 protein: CSARSPVGETQYF

V gene: TRBV3-1
J gene: TRBJ2-7
CDR3 protein: CASSSLPYEQYF

V gene: TRBV28
J gene: TRBJ2-7
CDR3 protein: CASSPSPTYEQYF

V gene: TRBV27
J gene: TRBJ2-7
CDR3 protein: CASSFNRAREQYF

V gene: TRBV6-1
J gene: TRBJ2-7
CDR3 protein: CASSEFPGPYEQYF

V gene: TRBV5-1
J gene: TRBJ1-1
CDR3 protein: CASSATGQKSPLSEAFF

V gene: TRBV7-9
J gene: TRBJ2-5
CDR3 protein: CASSSWTGAEVETQYF

V gene: TRBV5-6
J gene: TRBJ2-7
CDR3 protein: CASSVDPPVQYF

V gene: TRBV9
J gene: TRBJ1-2
CDR3 protein: CASSGDRGVDYGYTF

V gene: TRBV10-3
J gene: TRBJ1-2
CDR3 protein: CAISEGPAVRGYTF

V gene: TRBV12-3/TRBV12-4
J gene: TRBJ1-1
CDR3 protein: CASSSQGLTTEAFF

V gene: TRBV20-1
J gene: TRBJ2-7
CDR3 protein: CSATPGARGGWNEQYF

V gene: TRBV27
J gene: TRBJ1-1
CDR3 protein: CASGRHLNTEAFF

V gene: TRBV12-3/TRBV12-4
J gene: TRBJ2-3
CDR3 protein: CASSLPPGQGKSDTQYF

V gene: TRBV20-1
J gene: TRBJ2-5
CDR3 protein: CSASQGPFQETQYF